This TCR beta chain was captured by sequencing in a study of CD8 T cells in ankylosing spondylitis. Whole-study results and caveats: Within ankylosing spondylitis blood, a TCR beta motif made up of roughly eight highly homologous variants appeared to be characteristic.

With respect to this clonotype: Its antigen remains unknown.

TCRdb fed the 5' RACE reads into MiXCR, producing one record per CDR3 protein. The data hold approximately 540,000 distinct CDR3 sequences, with approximately 12% observed a single time. The CDR3 runs 15 residues. Trimming cost V 5 bases and J 7 bases, with 23 bases left between them. Germline values: CDR1 DFQATT, CDR2 SNEGSKA (reference sequence). The sequence came from a male donor with ankylosing spondylitis. The sequencing input was blood, either unsorted or a sorted T cell fraction (not recorded which). V gene TRBV20-1 combines with J gene TRBJ1-2, with D possibly TRBD1 on 6 matching bases. CDR3 nucleotide sequence: TGCAGTGCTGAAAAAGCAGGGGTTTCTTTCTTTGGCTACACCTTC. Its protein product is CSAEKAGVSFFGYTF.